The present TCR beta chain was sequenced within a study of T cells in Graves' hyperthyroidism and ophthalmopathy. Hyperthyroidism patients were newly diagnosed, had disease duration under 2 months, and were aged 18 to 65 years. Germline lookup yields CDR1 SGHTA and CDR2 FQGNSA. J was trimmed by 5 bases and V by 5 bases; bases with no gene match: 8. The CDR3 has 16 amino acids. Amplified regions were TCR beta CDR3 sequences from RNA transcripts. With the HTBI primer set, the TCR CDR3 went through a first round of RT-PCR. MiXCR, applied by TCRdb to the multiplex PCR reads, yields one record per CDR3 protein. The sample carries over 700,000 distinct CDR3 sequences, roughly a third recorded once.

The J gene is TRBJ1-5, the V gene TRBV7-2, with 11 bases matching TRBD1. Sequencing used blood. This TCR was recovered from a woman aged 40 to 49 with Graves' hyperthyroidism. The CDR3 reads CASSNRTGGPHQPQHF. As DNA, the CDR3 is TGTGCCAGCAGCAACCGGACAGGGGGCCCTCATCAGCCCCAGCATTTT.